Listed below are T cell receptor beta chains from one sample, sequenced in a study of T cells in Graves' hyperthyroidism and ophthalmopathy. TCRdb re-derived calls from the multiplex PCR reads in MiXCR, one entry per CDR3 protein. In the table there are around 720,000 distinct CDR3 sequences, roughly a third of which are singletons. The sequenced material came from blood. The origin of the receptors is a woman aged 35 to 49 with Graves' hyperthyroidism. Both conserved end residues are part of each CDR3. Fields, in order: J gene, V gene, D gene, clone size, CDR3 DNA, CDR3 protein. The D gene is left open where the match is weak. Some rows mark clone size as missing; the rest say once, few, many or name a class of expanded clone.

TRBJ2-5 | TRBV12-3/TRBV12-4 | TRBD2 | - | TGTGCCAGCGCCTACGGGACTAGCGGAGAGACCCAGTACTTC | CASAYGTSGETQYF
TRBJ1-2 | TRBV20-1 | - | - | TGCAGTGCTAAGAGACGGGGCTACACCTTC | CSAKRRGYTF
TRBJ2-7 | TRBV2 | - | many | TGTGCCAGCAGGGCCTCACCTCAGGATTGGGAGCAGTACTTC | CASRASPQDWEQYF
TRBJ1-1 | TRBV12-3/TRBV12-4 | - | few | TGTGCCAGCAAGGACCCCTTAGGGAACACTGAAGCTTTCTTT | CASKDPLGNTEAFF
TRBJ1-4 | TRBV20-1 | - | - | TGCAGTGCCTCGGGGGGGCACACTAATGAAGAACTGTTTTTT | CSASGGHTNEELFF
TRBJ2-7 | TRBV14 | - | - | TGTGCCAGCAGCCTCCCCGGGACCGGCGAGCAGTACTTC | CASSLPGTGEQYF
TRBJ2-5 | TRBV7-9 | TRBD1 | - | TGTGCCAGCAGCGCCGTACGGGACAGTCCAGAGACCCTGTACTTC | CASSAVRDSPETLYF
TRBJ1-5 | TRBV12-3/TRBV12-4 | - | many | TGTGCCAGCAGTTTAAGGAACAGGGTTGGCAATCAGCCCCAGCATTTT | CASSLRNRVGNQPQHF
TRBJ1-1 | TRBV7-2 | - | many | TGTGCCAGCAGCTTTCCGAGCAGAACTGAAGCTTTCTTT | CASSFPSRTEAFF
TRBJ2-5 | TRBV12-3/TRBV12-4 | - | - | TGTGCCAGCAGTTCCCCGGGAGAGGGAGAGACCCAGTACTTC | CASSSPGEGETQYF
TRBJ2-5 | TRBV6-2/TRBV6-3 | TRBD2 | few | TGTGCCAGCAGTTCCCAGCGGGGGCGTAGTCAAGAGACCCAGTACTTC | CASSSQRGRSQETQYF
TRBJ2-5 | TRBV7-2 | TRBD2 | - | TGTGCCACCGGGAGGGGCTGGGGCGAGACCCAGTACTTC | CATGRGWGETQYF
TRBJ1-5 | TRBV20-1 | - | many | TGCAGTGCTAAAGGGGAGGGCAATCAGCCCCAGCATTTT | CSAKGEGNQPQHF
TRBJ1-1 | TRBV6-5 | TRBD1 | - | TGTGCCAGCAGTTCTACCCGGGACAGGGGGTGGACTGAAGCTTTCTTT | CASSSTRDRGWTEAFF
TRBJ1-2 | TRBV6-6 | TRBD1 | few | TGTGCCACCCGGACAGGAAAGTATGGCTACACCTTC | CATRTGKYGYTF
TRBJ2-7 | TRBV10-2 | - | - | TGCGCCAGCAGTCCCGAAACAGGGTACTACGAGCAGTACTTC | CASSPETGYYEQYF
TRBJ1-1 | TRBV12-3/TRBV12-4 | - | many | TGTGCCAGCAGTTTAGGGGCTTTCTTT | CASSLGAFF
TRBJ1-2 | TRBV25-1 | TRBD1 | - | TGTGCCAGCTCACCGACAGGGCAAGGAGTGGAAGGCTACACCTTC | CASSPTGQGVEGYTF
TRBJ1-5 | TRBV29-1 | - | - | TGCAGCGTTGAGGTGGCAGGGGGCAATCAGCCCCAGCATTTT | CSVEVAGGNQPQHF
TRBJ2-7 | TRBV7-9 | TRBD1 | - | TGTGCCAGCAGCTCCTCGACAGGGCAAATTTCCTACGAGCAGTACTTC | CASSSSTGQISYEQYF
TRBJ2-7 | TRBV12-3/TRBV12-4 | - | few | TGTGCCAGCAGTTTATATAGCGAGCAGTACTTC | CASSLYSEQYF
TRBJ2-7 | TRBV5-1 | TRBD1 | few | TGCGCCAGCAGCTTGTTCACAGGGGACGAGCAGTACTTC | CASSLFTGDEQYF
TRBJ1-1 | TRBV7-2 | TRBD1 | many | TGTGCCAGCAGCTTAGTCGTCCAGGGGGCTGCTTTCTTT | CASSLVVQGAAFF
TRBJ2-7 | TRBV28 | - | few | TGTGCCAGCAGCTCTTGGGGATACGAGCAGTACTTC | CASSSWGYEQYF
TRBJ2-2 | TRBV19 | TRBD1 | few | TGTGCCAGTAGCCCCCCGGGACAGTTAGGGTCCGGGGAGCTGTTTTTT | CASSPPGQLGSGELFF
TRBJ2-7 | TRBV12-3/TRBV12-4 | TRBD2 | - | TGTGCCAGCAGTCCGGGCGGACTAGCGGGAGTCCACGAGCAGTACTTC | CASSPGGLAGVHEQYF
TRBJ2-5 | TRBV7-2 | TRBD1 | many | TGTGCCAGCAGCTACCGGGGACAGGGGGAGACCCAGTACTTC | CASSYRGQGETQYF
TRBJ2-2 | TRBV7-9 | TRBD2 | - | TGCGCCAGCAGCCAAGGATGGTTCCAGCGGGAGAACACCGGGGAGCTGTTTTTT | CASSQGWFQRENTGELFF
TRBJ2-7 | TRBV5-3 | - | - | TGTGCCAGCATCCCAGAGGTGGGGAGCCTCCAGTACTTC | CASIPEVGSLQYF
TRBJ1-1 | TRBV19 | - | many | TGTGCCACTGGCAGGAACACTGAAGCTTTCTTT | CATGRNTEAFF
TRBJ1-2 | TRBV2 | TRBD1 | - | TGTGCCAGCAGTGACCCCGGACAGGGCTATGGCTACACCTTC | CASSDPGQGYGYTF
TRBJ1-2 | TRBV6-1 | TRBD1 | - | TGTGCCAGCAGCCAAGTGGCAGCCGGGACAGGGAATGGCTACACCTTC | CASSQVAAGTGNGYTF
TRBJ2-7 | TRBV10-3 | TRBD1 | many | TGTGCCATCAGCGATCGCGGCAACAGGGGCTACGAGCAGTACTTC | CAISDRGNRGYEQYF
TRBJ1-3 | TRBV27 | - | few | TGTGCCAGCCGAGGGCGCCATGGAAACACCATATATTTT | CASRGRHGNTIYF
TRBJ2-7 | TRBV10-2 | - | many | TGCGCCAGCAGTGAGGGTCGGGAGACCTACGAGCAGTACTTC | CASSEGRETYEQYF
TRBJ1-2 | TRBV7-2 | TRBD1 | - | TGTGCCAGCAGCCGCCGGGACAGGGGAGAGGGCTACACCTTC | CASSRRDRGEGYTF
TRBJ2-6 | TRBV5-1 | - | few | TGCGCCAGCAGCTTGTATCCGGACTCTGGGGCCAACGTCCTGACTTTC | CASSLYPDSGANVLTF
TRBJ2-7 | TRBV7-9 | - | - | TGTGCCAGCAGCCAACTCGAGTGGGACGAGCAGTACTTC | CASSQLEWDEQYF
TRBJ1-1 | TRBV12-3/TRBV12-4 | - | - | TGTGCCAGCAGTTGGTGGAACACTGAAGCTTTCTTT | CASSWWNTEAFF
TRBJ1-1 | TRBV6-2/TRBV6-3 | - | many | TGTGCCAGCACCCTTACAGGGAACACTGAAGCTTTCTTT | CASTLTGNTEAFF
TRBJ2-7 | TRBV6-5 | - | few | TGTGCCAGCAGTTCCTCCGGGACTCGGCCCAACGAGCAGTACTTC | CASSSSGTRPNEQYF
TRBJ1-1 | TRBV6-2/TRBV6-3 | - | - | TGTGCCAGCAGTTACGGCGGCAAGGGAAACACTGAAGCTCTCTTT | CASSYGGKGNTEALF
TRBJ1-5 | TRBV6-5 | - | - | TGTGCCAGCAGTTCTCCGGGGGCTAGTCAGCCCCAGCATTTT | CASSSPGASQPQHF
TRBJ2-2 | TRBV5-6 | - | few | TGTGCCAGCAGCTTGCGGATGGCCGGGGAGCTGTTTTTT | CASSLRMAGELFF
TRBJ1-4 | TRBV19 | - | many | TGTGCCAGTAGTATCGGGCAGGGATATGAAAAACTGTTTTTT | CASSIGQGYEKLFF
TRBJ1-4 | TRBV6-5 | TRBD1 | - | TGTGCCAGCAGTGAAGGACAGGGAGGAAATGAAAAACTGTTTTTT | CASSEGQGGNEKLFF
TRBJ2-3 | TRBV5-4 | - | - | TGTGCCAGCAGCTCTTCTAGGGGGGGGGCAGATACGCAGTATTTT | CASSSSRGGADTQYF
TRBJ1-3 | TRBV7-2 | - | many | TGTGCCAGCAGTAGCGACAGGTTCTCTGGAAACACCATATATTTT | CASSSDRFSGNTIYF
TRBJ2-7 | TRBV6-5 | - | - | TGTGCCAGCAGTTCGACACGTATGGAGCAGTACTTC | CASSSTRMEQYF
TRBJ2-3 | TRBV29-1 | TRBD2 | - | TGCAGCGTTGATGAAACCGGGGGGATAGGTACGCAGTATTTT | CSVDETGGIGTQYF
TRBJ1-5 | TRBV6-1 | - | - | TGTGCCAGCAGTTACCCACCGGGACCGACGTATAGCAATCAGCCCCAGCATTTT | CASSYPPGPTYSNQPQHF
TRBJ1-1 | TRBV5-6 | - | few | TGTGCCAGCAGCTCCCGCGGGGAGGGACCGTGGACTGAAGCTTTCTTT | CASSSRGEGPWTEAFF